This T cell receptor beta chain came from a study of PD-1 blockade in classical Hodgkin lymphoma. Produced via immunoSEQ multiplex PCR; TCRdb's table is partial and in-frame only. The sample has about 93,000 clones, roughly 80% seen once. This CDR3 spans 13 amino acids. From germline, CDR1 is SGHRS and CDR2 YFSETQ. Trimming pared 3 bases from V and 5 bases from J, leaving 8 bases between. Brentuximab vedotin exposure varied among the patients, all of whom had relapsed after autologous stem cell transplantation. Complete response, partial response or progressive disease constituted the best responses recorded.

The clonotype comes from a human donor with classical Hodgkin lymphoma. The chain uses TRBV5-1 and TRBJ2-2; D ambiguous. This material consisted of peripheral blood mononuclear cells (PBMCs), taken before the second cycle of nivolumab. The CDR3 bases are TGCGCCAGCAGCTACGACTGGACCGGGGAGCTGTTTTTT. This gives the protein CASSYDWTGELFF.